This T cell receptor beta chain emerged from a study of T cells expressing NK-cell markers. The germline CDR1 and CDR2 sequences are MGHDK and SYGVNS. The CDR3 covers 12 residues. Using the 5' RACE reads, TCRdb records one entry per CDR3 protein without DNA. This sample's clone table lists a few hundred thousand distinct CDR3 sequences. This chain joins TRBV25-1 and TRBJ1-4. The sequence came from a woman in her fifties or sixties in good health. Sequencing was carried out using blood T cells: a sorted CD56 or NKG2C T cell subset, CD4+ or CD8+ T cells, or bulk PBMC T cells (not recorded which). The chain's CDR3 is CASSVRGEKLFF.